One sample yielded the 25 T cell receptor beta chains listed below, sequenced in a study of human T cells and chemical hapten exposure. The sample's time point: pre-sensitization, week 0. Treatment reported: therapeutic diphenylcyclopropenone sensitization with weekly scalp DPC. TCRdb passed the RACE reads through MiXCR, listing each CDR3 protein once. Here the sample spans 100,000 to 150,000 distinct CDR3 sequences, approximately 13% being singletons. Material: whole blood, obtained in connection with sensitization to the hapten diphenylcyclopropenone (DPC). The receptors stem from a woman aged 18-35 years with alopecia areata. Some clones in this sample may be carry-over from other donors' samples.

V is TRBV7-9 and J is TRBJ1-1; possibly TRBD1 for D (5 bases). Trimming cost V 5 bases and J 4 bases, with 17 bases left between them. There are 15 residues in the CDR3. CDR1 is SEHNR and CDR2 is FQNEAQ in the germline V gene (reference sequence). The CDR3 region has the DNA TGTGCCAGCAGCGCGTCCAGGGCGAGTCCCACTGAAGCTTTCTTT. Protein sequence: CASSASRASPTEAFF.

This clonotype was seen a few times. The CDR3 region is CASSLYSAGELFF. CDR3 nucleotide sequence: TGTGCCAGCAGCTTGTATTCGGCCGGGGAGCTGTTTTTT. The rearrangement links TRBV5-4 to TRBJ2-2; D gene ambiguous. Per the germline V gene, CDR1 is SGHNT and CDR2 is YYREEE (reference sequence). Trimming removed 1 base from V and 6 bases from J, with 7 bases in between. The CDR3 is made up of 13 amino acids.

The rearrangement links TRBV18 to TRBJ1-5, with a weak D call TRBD1 (6 bases). V was pared by 3 bases and J by 0 bases, with 9 bases between. The germline V gene has CDR1 KGHSH and CDR2 LQKENI. The CDR3 length is 15 residues. CDR3 DNA: TGTGCCAGCTCACCTACAGGGATTAGCAATCAGCCCCAGCATTTT. Translating gives CASSPTGISNQPQHF.

This clonotype has a handful of counts. The V call is TRBV4-3, the J call TRBJ2-1, with unresolved D. Germline V gene sequence: CDR1 LGHNA, CDR2 YSLEER. This CDR3 region has 13 residues. V dropped 0 bases and J dropped 7 bases, with 7 bases sitting between them. CDR3 DNA sequence: TGCGCCAGCAGCCAAGAGCTGGGGAATGAGCAGTTCTTC. As protein: CASSQELGNEQFF.

The table lists this clonotype with many counts. The V gene is TRBV4-2, the J gene TRBJ2-7; unclear D gene. V was pared by 4 bases and J by 4 bases, with 23 bases between. Germline loops: CDR1 LGHNA, CDR2 YNFKEQ. CDR3 size: 17 residues. The CDR3: CASSRPSGSETQYEQYF. The CDR3 nucleotides read TGTGCCAGCAGCCGCCCTTCCGGCAGTGAAACCCAATACGAGCAGTACTTC.

The gene calls are TRBV20-1 and TRBJ1-1; 9 nucleotides align to TRBD1. In germline, CDR1 is DFQATT, CDR2 SNEGSKA (reference sequence). V was clipped by 4 bases and J by 4 bases; unmatched bases: 1. The CDR3 is 12 amino acids. The DNA for the CDR3 is TGCAGTGCTATGGACAGGGGCACTGAAGCTTTCTTT. As protein: CSAMDRGTEAFF.

This chain joins TRBV18 and TRBJ2-5; D assignment may be TRBD1 or TRBD2 (5 bases each). The CDR3 length is 15 residues. Per germline, CDR1 KGHSH and CDR2 LQKENI. The V end lost 2 bases, the J end lost 2 bases, and 12 bases lay between the germline ends. The CDR3 DNA reads as TGTGCCAGCTCACCAGGGACGGGGATTCAAGAGACCCAGTACTTC. This codes for CASSPGTGIQETQYF.

The rearrangement uses TRBV29-1 and TRBJ1-2, with D perhaps matching TRBD1 (6 bases). V was clipped by 4 bases and J by 7 bases, with 16 bases between them. The CDR3 loop spans 13 amino acids. Germline V lookup: CDR1 SQVTM, CDR2 ANQGSEA. CDR3 region: CSVVSHLDSGYTF. For the CDR3, the DNA is TGCAGCGTTGTCTCCCACCTGGACAGTGGCTACACCTTC.

The rearrangement uses TRBV14 and TRBJ2-1; 7 bases map to TRBD2. J was trimmed by 2 bases and V by 4 bases; bases with no gene match: 11. The CDR3 is 17 amino acids. Per the germline V gene, CDR1 is SGHDN and CDR2 is FVKESK. The CDR3 region is CASSLQTRGEAYNEQFF. CDR3 bases: TGTGCCAGCAGCCTTCAAACCCGGGGGGAAGCCTACAATGAGCAGTTCTTC.

The chain joins TRBV18 to TRBJ1-1; D perhaps matches TRBD1 (5 bases). Germline CDR1 is KGHSH and CDR2 is LQKENI. There are 12 residues in the CDR3. V was clipped by 2 bases and J by 8 bases, with 9 bases between them. The chain's CDR3 is CASSPSWGEAFF. In nucleotides, the CDR3 is TGTGCCAGCTCACCATCTTGGGGGGAAGCTTTCTTT.

This clonotype was detected a few times. The rearrangement links TRBV7-9 to TRBJ1-5; D ambiguous. The CDR3 length is 13 residues. Per germline, CDR1 SEHNR and CDR2 FQNEAQ (reference sequence). Between the trimmed V and J ends, which lost 1 base and 4 bases, there was a span of 5 bases. CDR3 sequence reads: CASSLGANQPQHF. CDR3 DNA sequence: TGTGCCAGCAGCTTAGGGGCAAATCAGCCCCAGCATTTT.

This chain uses TRBV28 with TRBJ2-5, with TRBD1 matching over 7 bases. The CDR3 extends over 15 amino acids. V lost 4 bases and J lost 4; bases outside the gene matches: 9. Germline-derived CDR1 and CDR2 are MDHEN and SYDVKM. The CDR3, as DNA: TGTGCCAGCAGTTCAAACAGGGGTTTCGGAGAGACCCAGTACTTC. It translates to CASSSNRGFGETQYF.

The chain's CDR3 is CASSSETNTEAFF. CDR3 nucleotide sequence: TGTGCCAGCTCATCAGAAACGAACACTGAAGCTTTCTTT. The V and J genes are TRBV18 and TRBJ1-1; D is uncertain. V lost 5 bases and J lost 1, with 8 bases in between. Germline CDR1 is KGHSH and CDR2 is LQKENI. This CDR3 is 13 amino acids long.

A few counts support this clonotype. This chain uses TRBV27 with TRBJ1-2, with D tentatively TRBD1 (6 bases). Germline V gene lookup returns CDR1 MNHEY and CDR2 SMNVEV (reference sequence). This CDR3 comprises 15 residues. V lost 2 bases to trimming and J lost 0 bases, with 10 bases between them. The CDR3 region has the DNA TGTGCCAGCAGTTTAACTCGACAGGCTAACTATGGCTACACCTTC. This codes for CASSLTRQANYGYTF.

This clonotype turned up a few times. The genes are TRBV7-9 and TRBJ1-2; 8 positions match TRBD1. With 5 bases clipped from V and 7 bases from J, the junction kept 15 bases outside the gene matches. The length of the CDR3 is 16 residues. CDR1 is SEHNR, CDR2 FQNEAQ, per germline (reference sequence). The CDR3 protein is CASSPGSQGARGGYTF. The CDR3 coding sequence is TGTGCCAGCAGCCCTGGTAGTCAGGGGGCCCGTGGTGGCTACACCTTC.

This clonotype showed up just a few times. The rearrangement links TRBV7-9 to TRBJ1-6; TRBD1 agrees at 8 bases. Trimming took 5 bases from V and 7 from J; bases not matched to a gene: 4. CDR3 length: 14 amino acids. Germline V CDR1 and CDR2: SEHNR, FQNEAQ (reference sequence). CDR3 in DNA: TGTGCCAGCAGCGCCGGACAGGGCAATTCACCCCTCCACTTT. This sequence encodes CASSAGQGNSPLHF. The variable domain in full, completed from reference TRBV7-9 and TRBJ1-6, reads DTGVSQNPRHKITKRGQNVTFRCDPISEHNRLYWYRQTLGQGPEFLTYFQNEAQLEKSRLLSDRFSAERPKGSFSTLEIQRTEQGDSAMYLCASSAGQGNSPLHFGNGTRLTVT.

This clonotype was picked up a small number of times. The V gene is TRBV7-3, the J gene TRBJ1-1; TRBD1 matches at 9 bases. Germline CDR1 SGHTA, CDR2 FQGTGA. The CDR3 sequence is 15 residues long. Trimming took 2 bases from V and 3 from J; bases not matched to a gene: 4. The CDR3 region is CASSLRDRADTEAFF. The CDR3 nucleotides read TGTGCCAGCAGCTTACGGGACAGGGCAGACACTGAAGCTTTCTTT.

The CDR3 DNA reads TGTGCCAGCAGCGTGGGACAGCTCACCGGAACACAAACCGGGGAGCTGTTTTTT. It specifies CASSVGQLTGTQTGELFF. This chain connects TRBV11-2 to TRBJ2-2; 7 nucleotides line up with TRBD1. Germline values: CDR1 SGHAT, CDR2 FQNNGV. CDR3 length equals 18 residues. V was clipped by 5 bases and J by 5 bases; unmatched bases: 17.

The genes are TRBV9 and TRBJ2-3, with TRBD2 matching over 15 bases. The ends lost 4 bases at V and 8 bases at J; junction bases unmatched: 5. This CDR3 region has 15 residues. Germline CDR1 and CDR2: SGDLS and YYNGEE. CDR3 protein: CASSRGLAGGSTQYF. The CDR3 DNA sequence: TGTGCCAGCAGCCGCGGACTAGCGGGGGGGAGTACGCAGTATTTT. Full variable domain (missing parts from reference TRBV9 and TRBJ2-3): DSGVTQTPKHLITATGQRVTLRCSPRSGDLSVYWYQQSLDQGLQFLIQYYNGEERAKGNILERFSAQQFPDLHSELNLSSLELGDSALYFCASSRGLAGGSTQYFGPGTRLTVL.

This clonotype was seen many times. The chain combines TRBV30 with TRBJ1-2; D gene unclear. The CDR3 has 13 amino acids. Germline CDR1 GTSNPN, CDR2 SVGIG (reference sequence). V was cut by 2 bases and J by 6 bases, with 13 bases left in between. CDR3 residues: CAWSIGLSDGYTF. The DNA for the CDR3 is TGTGCCTGGAGTATAGGACTTTCTGATGGCTACACCTTC.

This clonotype has only a few counts. The rearrangement uses TRBV6-2 or TRBV6-3 and TRBJ2-7; D is possibly TRBD1 (7 bases). The V end was cut by 7 bases, the J end by 6 bases, with 19 bases between. The CDR3 loop spans 14 amino acids. CDR1 is MNHEY, CDR2 SVGEGT, per germline. Written as DNA, the CDR3 is TGTGCCAGCACCCGGACAGGTCTCGGGGGCGAGCAGTACTTC. It specifies CASTRTGLGGEQYF.

This clonotype was detected ten times or more. V usage is TRBV29-1 and J usage is TRBJ2-1; possibly TRBD2 for D (5 bases). The J call may be incorrect, as the DNA end agrees better with TRBJ2-7. CDR3 length: 12 amino acids. Germline V CDR1 and CDR2: SQVTM, ANQGSEA. CDR3 amino acids: CSVALAPNEQYF. CDR3 coding DNA: TGCAGCGTTGCCCTAGCCCCCAATGAGCAGTACTTC.

This rearrangement joins TRBV15 to TRBJ2-5; 7 nucleotides agree with TRBD2. The CDR3 totals 14 residues. The V and J ends lost 2 bases and 2 bases, in that order; junction bases with no gene match: 2. Germline CDR1 LNHNV, CDR2 YYDKDF (reference sequence). Written as DNA, the CDR3 is TGTGCCACCAGCAGACTAGCGGTTCAAGAGACCCAGTACTTC. Amino acid sequence: CATSRLAVQETQYF.

The gene calls are TRBV4-2 and TRBJ2-3; 11 nucleotides line up with TRBD2. V shed 4 bases, J shed 3 bases, and the junction held 12 bases outside the gene matches. The CDR3 sequence is 18 residues long. CDR1 and CDR2 (germline): LGHNA, YNFKEQ. The CDR3 protein is CASSRSTFLAGGTDTQYF. The CDR3 nucleotides are TGTGCCAGCAGCCGAAGCACATTCCTAGCGGGGGGTACAGATACGCAGTATTTT.

This clonotype was found a few times. The rearrangement joins TRBV4-3 to TRBJ2-2, with 7 positions matching TRBD1. V dropped 0 bases and J dropped 6; count of bases not matched to a gene: 7. Per the germline V gene, CDR1 is LGHNA and CDR2 is YSLEER. The CDR3 spans 16 residues. The CDR3 coding sequence is TGCGCCAGCAGCCAAGATCCGACAGGGAGCCCCGGGGAGCTGTTTTTT. This translates into CASSQDPTGSPGELFF.